These 3 T cell receptor beta chains were sequenced from one sample in a study of T cells in lung cancer brain metastases. The data were produced by immunoSEQ multiplex PCR, yet TCRdb's version contains in-frame clones alone and is incomplete. This repertoire shows some 400 clones, approximately 93% found once; its top ten account for about 6.3%. The sequenced material came from tumor tissue from a brain metastasis. The receptors here all came from a woman aged 50 to 60 with non-small cell lung cancer that had spread to the brain.

The rearrangement uses TRBV6-5 and TRBJ1-1; D gene ambiguous. CDR3 length: 14 amino acids. Between the trimmed V and J ends, which lost 0 bases and 7 bases, there was a span of 12 bases. CDR1 MNHEY and CDR2 SVGAGI come from the germline V gene. As DNA, the CDR3 is TGTGCCAGCAGTTACTCAGGTGTGGTACTTGAAGCTTTCTTT. Encoded protein: CASSYSGVVLEAFF.

V and J are TRBV9 and TRBJ2-7; D unclear. V lost 0 bases and J 0 bases, leaving 10 bases between the germline ends. This CDR3 is 15 amino acids long. The germline gives CDR1 SGDLS, CDR2 YYNGEE. The CDR3 reads CASSVDGDSSYEQYF. Here the CDR3 DNA reads TGTGCCAGCAGCGTAGACGGCGACTCCTCCTACGAGCAGTACTTC.

CDR3 residues: CASSNIRSYEQYF. The CDR3 nucleotides read TGTGCCAGTAGTAACATTCGGTCCTACGAGCAGTACTTC. The chain combines TRBV19 with TRBJ2-7; no clear D. CDR3 length: 13 residues. Germline-derived CDR1 and CDR2 are LNHDA and SQIVND (reference sequence). V lost 4 bases and J 1 base, leaving 8 bases between the germline ends.